A selection of T cell receptor beta chains follows, all from one sample in a study of regulatory T cells in long-lasting Graves disease. TCRdb ran MiXCR on the multiplex PCR reads and lists one entry per CDR3 protein. The sample holds about 310,000 distinct CDR3 sequences, over 15% seen once. Sequencing used peripheral blood mononuclear cells (PBMCs), obtained at new diagnosis, from a patient treated with antithyroid drugs. The receptors here all came from a female donor with Graves disease. CDR3s include the opening cysteine and the closing phenylalanine or tryptophan. A D gene is named only where the DNA matches it firmly. Clone size appears in some rows only: once, few, many, or a class for an expanded clone.

j_call | d_call | clone_size | v_call | cdr3_nt | cdr3_aa
TRBJ2-7 | - | - | TRBV28 | TGTGCCAGCAGTTTAATAGGGCCTATTCCGTACGAGCAGTACTTC | CASSLIGPIPYEQYF
TRBJ1-5 | TRBD1 | - | TRBV6-9 | TGTGCCAGCAGTGGACAGGGGGCTCACCAGCCCCAGCATTTT | CASSGQGAHQPQHF
TRBJ2-1 | TRBD1 | - | TRBV5-1 | TGCGCCAGCAGCTTGATTCCGGGACAGGGGGCCGATGAGCAGTTCTTC | CASSLIPGQGADEQFF
TRBJ1-6 | - | many | TRBV2 | TGTGCCAGCAGTCAAAGACAGGATAATTCACCCCTCCACTTT | CASSQRQDNSPLHF
TRBJ1-1 | TRBD1 | many | TRBV5-6 | TGTGCCAGCAGCTTCACTCAGGGGGCCCGATACACTGAAGCTTTCTTT | CASSFTQGARYTEAFF
TRBJ2-7 | TRBD2 | few | TRBV20-1 | TGCAGTGCACACCCACCGGGACTAGCGGGAGTAGGGGCCTACGAGCAGTACTTC | CSAHPPGLAGVGAYEQYF
TRBJ2-1 | - | many | TRBV6-1 | TGTGCCAGCAAAAGACCTGAGAACAATGAGCAGTTCTTC | CASKRPENNEQFF
TRBJ2-3 | TRBD2 | many | TRBV12-3/TRBV12-4 | TGTGCCAGCACCCCCTGGGGACTAGCTCAGGCAGATACGCAGTATTTT | CASTPWGLAQADTQYF
TRBJ2-2 | - | many | TRBV27 | TGTGCCAGCAGTTGGGGGGCGAACACCGGGGAGCTGTTTTTT | CASSWGANTGELFF
TRBJ2-5 | TRBD1 | many | TRBV2 | TGTGCCAGCAGTGTAGATAAGGGGGCGGAAACCCAGTACTTC | CASSVDKGAETQYF
TRBJ2-1 | - | many | TRBV6-1 | TGTGCCAGCACCAAGAGGGGGAGTCTCTTTATCGACAATGAGCAGTTCTTC | CASTKRGSLFIDNEQFF
TRBJ1-2 | - | many | TRBV28 | TGTGCCAGCACTTTCCCTCTGGGGGGGGAGGTCTATGGCTACACCTTC | CASTFPLGGEVYGYTF
TRBJ1-6 | - | few | TRBV25-1 | TGTGCCAGCAGTGAAATCGAGGATTCACCCCTCCACTTT | CASSEIEDSPLHF
TRBJ2-5 | TRBD1 | many | TRBV19 | TGTGCCAGTAGTATAGTCCACGGGACAGGGATAGAAGAGACCCAGTACTTC | CASSIVHGTGIEETQYF
TRBJ1-5 | TRBD1 | once | TRBV7-2 | TGTGCCAGCAGCGCACTGACAGGGGGAAGTCAGCCCCAGCATTTT | CASSALTGGSQPQHF
TRBJ2-4 | - | - | TRBV2 | TGTGCCAGCAGCTTGAAGTGGCTCAACCTAGCCAAAAACATTCAGTACTTC | CASSLKWLNLAKNIQYF
TRBJ2-1 | TRBD1 | many | TRBV5-1 | TGCGCCAGCAGCTTCGGACAGGCCGGGAACAATGAGCAGTTCTTC | CASSFGQAGNNEQFF
TRBJ2-7 | - | many | TRBV18 | TGTGCCAGCCGATCGGGACGGATGAACGAGCAGTACTTC | CASRSGRMNEQYF
TRBJ2-2 | - | many | TRBV2 | TGTGCCAGCAGTGAAGATACCGGGGAGCTGTTTTTT | CASSEDTGELFF
TRBJ2-7 | TRBD1 | many | TRBV28 | TGTGCCAGCATCACGACAGGGCCTAGCTCCTACGAGCAGTACTTC | CASITTGPSSYEQYF
TRBJ1-3 | - | many | TRBV30 | TGTGCCTGGAGTCGCGCCCTGAGAGACGAAAAAGCTGGAAACACCATATATTTT | CAWSRALRDEKAGNTIYF
TRBJ1-5 | - | few | TRBV30 | TGTGCCTGGAGTCCTCGCAGGGGAGGTCAGCCCCAGCATTTT | CAWSPRRGGQPQHF
TRBJ2-3 | TRBD2 | many | TRBV12-3/TRBV12-4 | TGTGCCAGCACCCTTCAAGCGGGAGGGGCAACAGATACGCAGTATTTT | CASTLQAGGATDTQYF
TRBJ2-7 | - | many | TRBV20-1 | TGCAGTGCGCCGGGAGAGGGGAACTACGAGCAGTACTTC | CSAPGEGNYEQYF
TRBJ1-4 | TRBD1 | many | TRBV28 | TGTGCCAGCAGTTTAACCCGGACAGGGGAAAAACTGTTTTTT | CASSLTRTGEKLFF
TRBJ1-5 | TRBD1 | many | TRBV2 | TGTGCCAGCAGCCCGACAGGGAGCAATCAGCCCCAGCATTTT | CASSPTGSNQPQHF